The clone carrying this T cell receptor beta chain was counted between two and nine times. Its cognate antigen is unknown. Individual cDNA molecules were tagged with unique molecular identifiers. TCRdb reanalysed the 5' RACE reads using MiXCR and keeps one entry per CDR3 protein. The sample carries around 70,000 distinct CDR3 sequences, 15% to 18% recorded once. With 2 bases clipped from V and 10 bases from J, the junction kept 9 bases outside the gene matches. The V gene's germline CDR1 is DFQATT and CDR2 SNEGSKA (reference sequence). The CDR3 spans 14 residues. This entry is derived from a study of early T cells in non-severe SARS-CoV-2 infection. About the study: Whole-blood bulk RNA, unsorted, was sequenced, and chains were unpaired.

Study results and caveats: Anti-spike CD8 specificities were favored by VDJdb matching, whose results missed private and CD4 specificities.

The chain combines TRBV20-1 with TRBJ2-2; 8 bases match TRBD1. The sample was whole blood. The receptor was isolated from an adult who was a healthcare worker with PCR-confirmed SARS-CoV-2 infection or an uninfected control (not recorded which). This CDR3 is CSARIAGQGMELFF. The CDR3 nucleotides read TGCAGTGCTAGAATCGCAGGACAGGGTATGGAGCTGTTTTTT.